The clone carrying this TCR beta chain has only a few counts. What it binds is unknown. Assay: immunoSEQ multiplex PCR; the TCRdb copy retains only in-frame clones and omits some. Of tens of thousands of clones in the sample, around three fifths were seen once. The sample comes from a study of cytotoxic CD8 clonotypes in ibrutinib-treated CLL. For the study at large: Across samples, productive templates numbered approximately 260,000 and productive rearrangements reached about 100,000 on average. Whole-study results and caveats: Baseline clonality was higher than in age-matched healthy donors and moved in step with circulating CD8+ T-cell counts. Public clonotypes, found uncommonly, either contracted or stayed stable on treatment.

CDR1 and CDR2 (germline): MNHNY, SVGAGI (reference sequence). Trimming cost V 6 bases and J 1 base, with 9 bases left between them. CDR3 length equals 14 residues. TCR beta libraries used approximately 2.2 micrograms of DNA from cryopreserved PBMCs. The genes are TRBV6-6 and TRBJ2-2; D is uncertain. The sequence was collected from a human donor with chronic lymphocytic leukemia. The sample in question was PBMCs, obtained after 12 months of ibrutinib treatment. The CDR3 coding sequence is TGTGCCAGCAGGCCAGAGCGGAACACCGGGGAGCTGTTTTTT. Translation: CASRPERNTGELFF.